Sequencing of this TCR beta chain was carried out in a study of blood T cells in healthy people across ages. The study's findings and limits: Without sorted subsets, naive and antigen-experienced compartments could not be conclusively compared. Strong correlation existed between TCR beta diversity and naive T cell percentage.

Per individual sample, total RNA of at least 5.5 micrograms was extracted. A remark on this clonotype: No antigen is known for it.

CDR1 is SGHVS, CDR2 FNYEAQ, per germline. This CDR3 spans 14 amino acids. Sample-barcoded 5' priming and a J-beta primer mix drove a second PCR of 7 to 11 cycles. The template-switch adaptor was a 5' adaptor with 12 random nucleotides. It tagged each cDNA molecule. Each CDR3 protein is one row after TCRdb ran MiXCR on the 5' RACE reads. The sample has roughly 1,800,000 distinct CDR3 sequences; about 50% are singletons. The specimen sequenced was blood. The rearrangement joins TRBV7-6 to TRBJ2-4; unclear D gene. The DNA end is a closer match to TRBJ2-7, so the J assignment may be wrong. This clonotype originated in a woman aged 40-49 years in good health. Here the CDR3 DNA reads TGTGCCAGCAGCTTAGGCGCCAACCTAGACGAGCAGTACTTC. Residues: CASSLGANLDEQYF.